This T cell receptor beta chain was sequenced for a study of TIL therapy for anti-PD-1-resistant metastatic lung cancer. Across the whole study: Progressing patients received lymphodepletion, expanded TIL infusion and IL-2. Most patients had lung adenocarcinoma. Study outcomes and limitations: Infused TIL clonotypes partially replaced the baseline blood repertoire, then decayed over months.

Time point meaning: pre-treatment sample, taken before nivolumab and TIL therapy. Enrollment ran from October 2017 to early 2020. To note about this clone: No antigen is known for it.

The immunoSEQ assay was v3. Only in-frame clones appear in the TCRdb table, and some are missing; sequencing was by immunoSEQ multiplex PCR. The table includes 45,000 to 75,000 clones, about two thirds detected once. Germline V gene lookup returns CDR1 WSHSY and CDR2 SAAADI. Trimming stripped 0 bases from V and 5 bases from J, with 10 bases between. The CDR3 contains 15 residues. This clonotype was sampled from a person between 30 and 79 years old with non-small cell lung cancer. The chain uses TRBV10-2 and TRBJ1-4; possibly TRBD1 for D (5 bases). The sequences come from blood, collected at baseline. DNA for the CDR3: TGCGCCAGCAGTGAGTCATGGGGCCGAAATGAAAAACTGTTTTTT. Translated: CASSESWGRNEKLFF.